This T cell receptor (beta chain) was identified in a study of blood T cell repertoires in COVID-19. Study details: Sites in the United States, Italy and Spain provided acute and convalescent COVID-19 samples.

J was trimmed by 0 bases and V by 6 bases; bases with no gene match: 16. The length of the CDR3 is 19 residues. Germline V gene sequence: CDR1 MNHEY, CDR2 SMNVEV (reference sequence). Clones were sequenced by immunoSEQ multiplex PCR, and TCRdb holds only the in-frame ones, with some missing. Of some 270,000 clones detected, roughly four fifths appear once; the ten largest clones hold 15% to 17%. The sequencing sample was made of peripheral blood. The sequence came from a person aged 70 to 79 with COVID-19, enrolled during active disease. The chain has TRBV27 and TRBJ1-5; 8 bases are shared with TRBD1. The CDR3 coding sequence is TGTGCCAGCAGAAATCAACTAGTAACAGGGGGTCCTAGCAATCAGCCCCAGCATTTT. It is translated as CASRNQLVTGGPSNQPQHF.